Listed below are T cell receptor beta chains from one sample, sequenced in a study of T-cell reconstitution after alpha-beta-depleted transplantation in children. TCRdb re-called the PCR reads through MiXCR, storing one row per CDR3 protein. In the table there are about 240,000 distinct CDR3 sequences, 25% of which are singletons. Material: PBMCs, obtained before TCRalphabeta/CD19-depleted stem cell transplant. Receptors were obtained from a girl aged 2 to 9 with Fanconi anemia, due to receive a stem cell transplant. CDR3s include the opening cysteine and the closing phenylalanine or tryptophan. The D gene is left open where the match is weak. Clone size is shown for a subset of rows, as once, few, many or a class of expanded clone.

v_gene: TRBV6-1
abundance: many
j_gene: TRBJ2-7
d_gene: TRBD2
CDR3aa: CASSAVTSGRAEQYF
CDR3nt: TGTGCCAGCAGTGCCGTAACTAGCGGGAGGGCCGAGCAGTACTTC

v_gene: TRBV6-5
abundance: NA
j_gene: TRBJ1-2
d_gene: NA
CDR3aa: CASSYSAHYGYTF
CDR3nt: TGTGCCAGCAGTTACTCGGCCCACTATGGCTACACCTTC

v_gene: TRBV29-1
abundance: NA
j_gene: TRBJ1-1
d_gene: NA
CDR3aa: CSVEGIGAEAFF
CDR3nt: TGCAGCGTTGAAGGGATAGGGGCTGAAGCTTTCTTT

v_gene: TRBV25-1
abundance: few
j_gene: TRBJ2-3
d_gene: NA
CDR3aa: CASSELQGQDTQYF
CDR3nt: TGTGCCAGCAGTGAATTGCAGGGACAAGATACGCAGTATTTT

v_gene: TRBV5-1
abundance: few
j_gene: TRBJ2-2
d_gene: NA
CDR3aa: CASSLYAGGDTGELFF
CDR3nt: TGCGCCAGCAGCTTGTATGCAGGGGGGGACACCGGGGAGCTGTTTTTT

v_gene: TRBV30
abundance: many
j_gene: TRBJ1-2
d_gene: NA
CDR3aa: CAWSLRGDGYTF
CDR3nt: TGTGCCTGGAGTTTGCGAGGGGATGGCTACACCTTC

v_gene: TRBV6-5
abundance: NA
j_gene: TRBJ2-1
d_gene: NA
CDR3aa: CASSTPRGNNRNEQFF
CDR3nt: TGTGCCAGCAGTACTCCGAGGGGGAATAATAGGAATGAGCAGTTCTTC

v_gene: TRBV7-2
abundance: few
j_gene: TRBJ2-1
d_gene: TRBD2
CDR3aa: CASSLYPTREGIVQFF
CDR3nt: TGTGCCAGCAGCCTGTACCCAACGCGGGAGGGTATTGTGCAGTTCTTC

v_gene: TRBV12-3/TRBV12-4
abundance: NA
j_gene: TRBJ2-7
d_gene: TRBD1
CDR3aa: CASRYRGPISDEQYF
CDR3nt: TGTGCCAGCAGATACAGGGGGCCAATATCAGACGAGCAGTACTTC

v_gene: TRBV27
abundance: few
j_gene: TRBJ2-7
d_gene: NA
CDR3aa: CASSLQRDREGQYF
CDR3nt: TGTGCCAGCAGTTTACAGAGAGACAGGGAGGGGCAGTACTTC

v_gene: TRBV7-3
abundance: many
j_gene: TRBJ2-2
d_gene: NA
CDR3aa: CASSDTGRGELFF
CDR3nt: TGTGCCAGCAGCGATACGGGGAGAGGGGAGCTGTTTTTT

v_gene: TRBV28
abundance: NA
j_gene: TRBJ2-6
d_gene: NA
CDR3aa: CASSAVDSGANVLTF
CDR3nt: TGTGCCAGCAGTGCAGTAGACTCTGGGGCCAACGTCCTGACTTTC

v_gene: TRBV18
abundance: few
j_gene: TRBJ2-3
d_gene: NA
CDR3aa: CASSPPQLQGRTDTQYF
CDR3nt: TGTGCCAGCTCACCACCGCAGTTACAAGGGCGCACAGATACGCAGTATTTT

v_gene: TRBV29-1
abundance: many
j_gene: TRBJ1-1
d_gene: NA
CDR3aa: CSVVGGQAFF
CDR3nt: TGCAGCGTTGTGGGCGGGCAAGCTTTCTTT

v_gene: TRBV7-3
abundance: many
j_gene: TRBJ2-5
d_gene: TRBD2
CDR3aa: CASSPGLAGQETQYF
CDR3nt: TGTGCCAGCAGCCCCGGACTAGCGGGTCAAGAGACCCAGTACTTC

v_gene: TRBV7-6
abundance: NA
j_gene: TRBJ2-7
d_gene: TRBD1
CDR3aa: CASSLVERQGAEQYF
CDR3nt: TGTGCCAGCAGCTTAGTGGAAAGGCAGGGGGCCGAGCAGTACTTC

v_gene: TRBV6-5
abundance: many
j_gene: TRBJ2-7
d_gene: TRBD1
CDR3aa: CASSYGQGGNEQYF
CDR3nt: TGTGCCAGCAGTTACGGACAGGGGGGCAACGAGCAGTACTTC

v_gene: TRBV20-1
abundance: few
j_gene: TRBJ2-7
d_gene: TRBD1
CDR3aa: CSASSGTGAYEQYF
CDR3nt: TGCAGTGCTAGTTCCGGGACAGGGGCCTACGAGCAGTACTTC